This T cell receptor (beta chain) was captured in a study of blood T cell repertoires in COVID-19. Method: immunoSEQ multiplex PCR; TCRdb's copy keeps in-frame clones and lacks some. The sample has fewer than 500,000 clones, approximately 87% seen once. Germline assignment: CDR1 SGHTA and CDR2 FQGNSA. The CDR3 consists of 15 residues. V lost 5 bases and J lost 4; bases outside the gene matches: 9. The chain employs TRBV7-2 and TRBJ2-5, with 8 bases identical to TRBD1. Sample: PBMCs or T cells enriched from blood (not recorded which). The sequence came from a man aged 30 to 39 who had recovered from COVID-19. CDR3 region: CASSDDRGAGETQYF. CDR3 coding DNA: TGTGCCAGCAGCGACGACAGGGGCGCAGGAGAGACCCAGTACTTC.